Each of the 31 T cell receptor beta chains below was sequenced from the same sample in a study of T cells in Graves' hyperthyroidism and ophthalmopathy. Amplified TCR beta CDR3 regions derived from RNA transcripts. Carried out on the TCR CDR3, a first-round RT-PCR used the HTBI primer set. TCRdb independently ran MiXCR on the multiplex PCR reads; one entry per CDR3 protein. The sample has roughly 700,000 distinct CDR3 sequences, around 16% seen once. Input material: blood. All receptors derive from a man aged 50 or older with Graves' hyperthyroidism.

The chain links TRBV19 to TRBJ1-2; 9 bases align to TRBD1. J gave up 4 bases and V 4 bases, and 13 bases lay outside the gene matches. This CDR3 spans 17 amino acids. Germline V gene data show CDR1 as LNHDA and CDR2 as SQIVND (reference sequence). CDR3 DNA: TGTGCCAGTAGTAGGGGTACAACCGGGACAGGGTCCTATGGCTACACCTTC. Protein sequence: CASSRGTTGTGSYGYTF. The complete variable domain, with remaining parts taken from reference TRBV19 and TRBJ1-2, reads DGGITQSPKYLFRKEGQNVTLSCEQNLNHDAMYWYRQDPGQGLRLIYYSQIVNDFQKGDIAEGYSVSREKKESFPLTVTSAQKNPTAFYLCASSRGTTGTGSYGYTFGSGTRLTVV.

This clonotype was observed many times. The genes are TRBV12-3 or TRBV12-4 and TRBJ2-7; no clear D gene. The CDR3 extends over 18 amino acids. V was cut by 2 bases and J by 0 bases, with 20 bases left in between. The CDR3 reads CASSLSDLAGRSSYEQYF. DNA for the CDR3: TGTGCCAGCAGTTTATCCGATTTGGCAGGAAGAAGCTCCTACGAGCAGTACTTC.

Only a few counts were recorded for this clonotype. Germline and junction disagree at one end, which may indicate a read error. The chain links TRBV27 to TRBJ2-3; D gene ambiguous. Germline loops: CDR1 MNHEY, CDR2 SMNVEV (reference sequence). The length of the CDR3 is 15 residues. The CDR3 here is CVSKPLHEPPDTQYF. The CDR3 DNA is TGTGTCAGCAAACCCCTACACGAGCCCCCAGATACGCAGTATTTT.

This clonotype was seen more than once but under ten times. This chain joins TRBV5-1 and TRBJ2-6; tentatively, D is TRBD1 (7 bases). V lost 2 bases, J lost 0 bases, and 18 bases lay in between. The CDR3 is made up of 19 amino acids. CDR1 is SGHRS, CDR2 YFSETQ, per germline. The CDR3 coding sequence is TGCGCCAGCAGCTTATACGTACAGGGGACTGCCTCTGGGGCCAACGTCCTGACTTTC. As protein: CASSLYVQGTASGANVLTF.

In its sample, this clonotype was seen many times. CDR3 in DNA: TGTGCCAGCAGTTTACGAGCAGGGGCCAATGGCTACACCTTC. Its translation is CASSLRAGANGYTF. The rearrangement links TRBV27 to TRBJ1-2; weak D call: TRBD1 (6 bases). Per the germline V gene, CDR1 is MNHEY and CDR2 is SMNVEV (reference sequence). There are 14 residues in the CDR3. Trimming pared 2 bases from V and 6 bases from J, leaving 13 bases between.

A few counts support this clonotype. The V and J genes are TRBV10-3 and TRBJ2-7; unclear D gene. The CDR3 extends over 14 amino acids. The germline V and J ends were trimmed by 0 bases and 5 bases, with 11 bases remaining between them. CDR1 ENHRY and CDR2 SYGVKD come from the germline V gene. The chain's CDR3 is CAISESETPHEQYF. As DNA, the CDR3 is TGTGCCATCAGTGAGTCTGAGACGCCCCACGAGCAGTACTTC.

J is TRBJ2-7 and V is TRBV18, with TRBD2 identical over 7 bases. The CDR3 extends over 14 amino acids. Germline loops: CDR1 KGHSH, CDR2 LQKENI. Trimming took 5 bases from V and 0 from J; bases not matched to a gene: 4. CDR3 sequence: CASSAGTNSYEQYF. The DNA of the CDR3 is TGTGCCAGCTCAGCCGGGACTAACTCCTACGAGCAGTACTTC.

This clonotype appeared many times. The chain couples TRBV2 to TRBJ2-7, with D maybe TRBD1 (5 bases). CDR3 length: 14 residues. The ends were cut back, 1 base at V and 4 bases at J, with 11 bases in the middle. Germline assignment: CDR1 SNHLY and CDR2 FYNNEI. CDR3 DNA: TGTGCCAGCAGTGAAGGGAGACAGAAATACGAGCAGTACTTC. This encodes CASSEGRQKYEQYF.

This clonotype was detected only a few times. The rearrangement uses TRBV19 and TRBJ2-5; D uncertain. CDR1 is LNHDA and CDR2 is SQIVND in the germline V gene (reference sequence). The V and J ends lost 3 bases and 2 bases respectively, with 7 bases between them. CDR3 length: 13 residues. CDR3 protein: CASSIQGQETQYF. CDR3 in DNA: TGTGCCAGTAGTATTCAAGGACAAGAGACCCAGTACTTC.

The rearrangement joins TRBV29-1 to TRBJ2-7; D may match TRBD1 or TRBD2 (6 bases each). The CDR3 loop spans 13 amino acids. Germline lookup yields CDR1 SQVTM and CDR2 ANQGSEA. V dropped 6 bases and J dropped 3 bases, with 15 bases sitting between them. The CDR3, as DNA: TGCAGCGTCAAGGGGGGATTCCACTACGAGCAGTACTTC. This sequence encodes CSVKGGFHYEQYF.

This sequence joins TRBV6-2 or TRBV6-3 and TRBJ1-2; no clear D gene. Per the germline V gene, CDR1 is MNHEY and CDR2 is SVGEGT. CDR3 length: 11 amino acids. Trimming removed 6 bases from V and 8 bases from J, with 10 bases in between. The CDR3 DNA reads as TGTGCCAGCAGCCAACCCGCCGGCTACACCTTC. Protein sequence: CASSQPAGYTF.

The sample holds many counts of this clonotype. As DNA, the CDR3 is TGTGCCAGCAGTGATCTAGGGACAACTTCATATGGCTACACCTTC. This sequence encodes CASSDLGTTSYGYTF. The rearrangement joins TRBV2 to TRBJ1-2; D is possibly TRBD1 (6 bases). Trimming cost V 3 bases and J 5 bases, with 16 bases left between them. Germline CDR1 and CDR2: SNHLY and FYNNEI. The CDR3 is 15 residues long.

This clonotype was seen repeatedly, ten times or more. The chain is built from TRBV7-9 and TRBJ1-6, with D unclear. Germline V gene lookup returns CDR1 SEHNR and CDR2 FQNEAQ (reference sequence). This CDR3 has 16 amino acids. The V and J ends lost 5 bases and 8 bases respectively, with 19 bases between them. CDR3 DNA: TGTGCCAGCAGCACACGGACCGGCTATCTTGATTCACCCCTCCACTTT. Translation: CASSTRTGYLDSPLHF. Together with reference TRBV7-9 and TRBJ1-6, the CDR3 gives the full variable domain: DTGVSQNPRHKITKRGQNVTFRCDPISEHNRLYWYRQTLGQGPEFLTYFQNEAQLEKSRLLSDRFSAERPKGSFSTLEIQRTEQGDSAMYLCASSTRTGYLDSPLHFGNGTRLTVT.

The table lists this clonotype with many counts. The V call is TRBV3-1, the J call TRBJ1-4; no reliable D call. This CDR3 has 12 amino acids. Germline V gene lookup returns CDR1 LGHDT and CDR2 YNNKEL (reference sequence). V was shortened by 6 bases and J by 8 bases, with 10 bases between the two germline ends. Here the CDR3 DNA reads TGTGCCAGCAGTCTCCTCGGGGAAAAACTGTTTTTT. The encoded protein is CASSLLGEKLFF.

This clonotype appeared many times. The chain carries TRBV27 and TRBJ2-5, with TRBD2 matching 10 bases. J was trimmed by 4 bases and V by 5 bases; bases with no gene match: 10. In germline, CDR1 is MNHEY, CDR2 SMNVEV (reference sequence). The CDR3 sequence is 16 residues long. The CDR3 loop reads CASSPLAGVYSETQYF. The CDR3 nucleotides read TGTGCCAGCAGTCCCCTAGCGGGAGTCTATTCAGAGACCCAGTACTTC.

This clonotype was observed a handful of times. The chain carries TRBV24-1 and TRBJ2-1; 9 bases are a match to TRBD2. V was pared by 6 bases and J by 4 bases, with 3 bases of the junction left unmatched. Per the germline V gene, CDR1 is KGHDR and CDR2 is SFDVKD. This CDR3 region has 14 residues. The CDR3 bases are TGTGCCACCAGTACTAGCGGGTCATACAATGAGCAGTTCTTC. It translates to CATSTSGSYNEQFF.

Many counts were recorded for this clonotype. V usage is TRBV27 and J usage is TRBJ1-1; no firm D call. The CDR3 runs to 14 residues. The V gene lost 4 bases and the J gene lost 4 bases, with 13 bases spanning the gap. Germline loops: CDR1 MNHEY, CDR2 SMNVEV (reference sequence). CDR3 nucleotides: TGTGCCAGCAGTTCCCGGGAGTCAGGCACTGAAGCTTTCTTT. It translates to CASSSRESGTEAFF.

This clonotype was counted a few times. The J gene is TRBJ2-1, the V gene TRBV28; D unclear. Between the trimmed V and J ends, which lost 2 bases and 4 bases, there was a span of 9 bases. The CDR3 runs 14 residues. Per the germline V gene, CDR1 is MDHEN and CDR2 is SYDVKM. The CDR3: CASSLSISYNEQFF. In nucleotides, the CDR3 is TGTGCCAGCAGTTTAAGCATTTCTTACAATGAGCAGTTCTTC.

This clonotype was detected many times. This chain links TRBV7-2 with TRBJ2-3; D is perhaps TRBD2 (5 bases). V was pared by 5 bases and J by 5 bases, with 20 bases between. From germline, CDR1 is SGHTA and CDR2 FQGNSA. There are 16 residues in the CDR3. The CDR3 region is CASSGSGPARGDTQYF. In DNA form, the CDR3 reads TGTGCCAGCAGCGGAAGCGGACCCGCCCGAGGAGATACGCAGTATTTT.

The chain has TRBV29-1 and TRBJ2-1; 7 bases are shared with TRBD1. Germline CDR1 SQVTM, CDR2 ANQGSEA. The ends lost 6 bases at V and 4 bases at J; junction bases unmatched: 9. The CDR3 extends over 14 amino acids. The CDR3 is CSVTDRTIYNEQFF. CDR3 nucleotide sequence: TGCAGCGTAACGGACAGGACCATTTACAATGAGCAGTTCTTC.

There are many counts of this clonotype. The genes are TRBV6-6 and TRBJ2-7; TRBD2 might be the D (6 bases). Germline assignment: CDR1 MNHNY and CDR2 SVGAGI (reference sequence). V lost 2 bases and J lost 3, with 20 bases in between. The CDR3 length is 17 residues. CDR3 sequence reads: CASSYRVGGGNNYEQYF. CDR3 DNA sequence: TGTGCCAGCAGTTACAGGGTGGGCGGCGGGAATAACTACGAGCAGTACTTC.

This clonotype came up many times. The rearrangement joins TRBV7-8 to TRBJ1-3; D uncertain. Germline CDR1 and CDR2: SGHVS and FQNEAQ. The CDR3 is 15 residues long. Trimming removed 1 base from V and 0 bases from J, with 7 bases in between. CDR3 amino acids: CASSLETDSGNTIYF. CDR3 nucleotide sequence: TGTGCCAGCAGCTTAGAGACCGACTCTGGAAACACCATATATTTT.

This clonotype was seen once. One junction end does not reproduce the germline sequence, and a read error may be involved. The gene calls are TRBV6-2 or TRBV6-3 and TRBJ1-2; perhaps TRBD1 as D (5 bases). The germline V gene encodes CDR1 MNHEY and CDR2 SVGEGT. CDR3 length: 14 amino acids. The chain's CDR3 is CASSYEGSNYGCTF. The CDR3 bases are TGTGCCAGCAGTTACGAGGGGAGCAACTATGGCTGCACCTTC.

This clonotype has a handful of counts. The chain has TRBV6-1 and TRBJ1-1; D unresolved. Trimming cost V 3 bases and J 4 bases, with 9 bases left between them. Per the germline V gene, CDR1 is MNHNS and CDR2 is SASEGT. The CDR3 is 13 residues long. The CDR3 reads CASSDWEGTEAFF. The CDR3 DNA reads TGTGCCAGCAGTGACTGGGAGGGCACTGAAGCTTTCTTT.

The chain has TRBV9 and TRBJ1-4, with D uncertain. Germline V gene sequence: CDR1 SGDLS, CDR2 YYNGEE. This CDR3 is 13 amino acids long. Trimming took 3 bases from V and 10 from J, leaving 13 bases between them. CDR3 DNA: TGTGCCAGCAGCGGGACCCCTCGAGGAAAACTGTTTTTT. It is translated as CASSGTPRGKLFF.

This clonotype was recorded many times. The gene calls are TRBV28 and TRBJ1-2; D is unresolved. The V and J ends lost 4 bases and 8 bases respectively, with 8 bases between them. CDR1 is MDHEN, CDR2 SYDVKM, per germline. The CDR3 has 11 residues. The CDR3, as DNA: TGTGCCAGCAGTTGGACCCTAGGCTACACCTTC. Translating gives CASSWTLGYTF.

This chain uses TRBV9 with TRBJ2-7; D may be TRBD2 (6 bases). Germline V gives CDR1 SGDLS, CDR2 YYNGEE. CDR3 length: 16 residues. V dropped 2 bases and J dropped 2 bases, with 17 bases sitting between them. This CDR3 is CASSVGGSIIPYEQYF. The CDR3, as DNA: TGTGCCAGCAGCGTGGGGGGTTCTATAATCCCCTACGAGCAGTACTTC.

V and J are TRBV28 and TRBJ1-4; the match to TRBD1 covers 8 bases. Germline CDR1 MDHEN, CDR2 SYDVKM. Losses at the gene ends were 3 bases for V and 6 bases for J; bases not matched to a gene: 9. This CDR3 spans 16 amino acids. The CDR3 here is CASSFSPGTGDEKLFF. For the CDR3, the DNA is TGTGCCAGCAGTTTCTCCCCCGGGACAGGTGATGAAAAACTGTTTTTT.

The table lists this clonotype with many counts. The gene calls are TRBV28 and TRBJ2-7; TRBD1 is a possible D gene (6 bases). V lost 5 bases, J lost 2 bases, and 31 bases lay in between. CDR3 size: 20 residues. Germline values: CDR1 MDHEN, CDR2 SYDVKM. CDR3 nucleotide sequence: TGTGCCAGCAGTCAACTACAGGGATCCCTGGCCCCTATTATCCCCTACGAGCAGTACTTC. As protein: CASSQLQGSLAPIIPYEQYF.

In this sample, this clonotype turned up a few times. A much larger clone lies one base from this, so it may be a read error. V and J are TRBV2 and TRBJ2-1; 10 bases align to TRBD1. CDR3 size: 15 residues. From germline, CDR1 is SNHLY and CDR2 FYNNEI. Trimming at V came to 6 bases and at J to 5 bases, leaving 7 bases not matched to a gene. CDR3 coding DNA: TGTGCCAGCAGGGGAGACAGGGGGCTCGACAATGAGCAGTTCTTC. Its translation is CASRGDRGLDNEQFF.

This clonotype was counted many times. The chain is built from TRBV6-5 and TRBJ2-1, with 9 bases fitting TRBD2. The CDR3 is made up of 16 amino acids. Germline values: CDR1 MNHEY, CDR2 SVGAGI. The V and J ends lost 2 bases and 4 bases, in that order; junction bases with no gene match: 6. The CDR3 spells CASSYGVLAGYNEQFF. The DNA for the CDR3 is TGTGCCAGCAGTTACGGCGTACTAGCGGGTTACAATGAGCAGTTCTTC.